This T cell receptor beta chain was sequenced for a study of T cells in Graves' hyperthyroidism and ophthalmopathy. Inclusion characteristics of ophthalmopathy patients comprised a Clinical Activity Score of at least 3, a NOSPECS grade of at least 4, and duration under 3 months. Using RNA transcripts as the source, TCR beta CDR3 regions were amplified. A first-round RT-PCR of the TCR CDR3 used the HTBI primer set. TCRdb re-derived calls from the multiplex PCR reads in MiXCR, one entry per CDR3 protein. This sample yields about 250,000 distinct CDR3 sequences, of which approximately 21% are seen a single time; around 64% belongs to the top ten. Findings and limits, study-wide: Ophthalmopathy was predicted by the model a median of approximately 6 months ahead of onset. Expanded thyroid clonotypes (above 0.001) were mostly also found in blood.

There are many counts of this clonotype. The antigen is unknown. This sequence originates from a man under 40 with Graves' ophthalmopathy. The specimen sequenced was blood.

This CDR3 reads CASSFGEIGELFF. As DNA, the CDR3 is TGTGCCAGCAGCTTCGGGGAGATCGGGGAGCTGTTTTTT. The genes are TRBV11-3 and TRBJ2-2, with TRBD2 as a possible D gene (5 bases). CDR1 is SGHNT, CDR2 YENEEA, per germline. With 3 bases removed from V and 7 bases from J, the gap between germline ends came to 9 bases. The length of the CDR3 is 13 residues.